This TCR beta chain came from a study of blood T cell repertoires in COVID-19. V shed 4 bases and J 0 bases; nucleotides not matched to a gene: 5. This CDR3 is built from 14 residues. Germline loops: CDR1 GTSNPN, CDR2 SVGIG (reference sequence). TCRdb's table, derived via immunoSEQ multiplex PCR, lists solely in-frame clones and lacks some. The sample yields under 300,000 clones, about 89% seen once. This receptor was obtained from a man aged 50 to 60 with acute or convalescent COVID-19. The chain recombines TRBV30 with TRBJ2-7; 8 bases are a match to TRBD1. Sequenced sample: peripheral blood. The CDR3 reads CAWTWTGSSYEQYF. CDR3 nucleotide sequence: TGTGCCTGGACCTGGACAGGGAGCTCCTACGAGCAGTACTTC.